This T cell receptor (beta chain) was profiled in a study of T cell repertoires in cytomegalovirus infection. Study background: CMV epitopes that were recently identified and HLA-C-restricted were used alongside well-studied HLA-B-restricted ones.

On this clonotype: Antigen specificity is unknown. Compared with germline, one end of the junction differs, possibly owing to a read error.

Findings and limits, study-wide: Pooled public TCR beta family frequency picked out CMV carriers with the relevant HLA.

TCRdb reprocessed the reads with MiXCR, giving one entry per CDR3 protein. The sample has 800,000 to 950,000 distinct CDR3 sequences; approximately 32% are singletons. The CDR3 length is 12 residues. This clonotype was sampled from a human donor in good health (CMV status not recorded). Some clones in this sample may be carry-over from other donors' samples. Here the sequenced sample was cultured CD8+ T cells from PBMCs, taken from culture after CMV antigen stimulation. The gene calls are TRBV12-3 or TRBV12-4 and TRBJ2-1; D possibly corresponds to TRBD2 (6 bases). The CDR3 sequence: CASRSGTLAIDF. In nucleotides, the CDR3 is TGTGCCAGCAGATCCGGGACTCTCGCTATTGACTTC.